The 18 T cell receptor beta chains in this list originate from one sample, sequenced in a study of shared clonotypes between healthy human individuals. Only CD45RO-negative cells positively selected for CCR7 counted as naive CD8 cells, so terminally differentiated effector memory CD45RA+ cells were excluded. TCRdb's table, derived via immunoSEQ multiplex PCR, lists solely in-frame clones and lacks some. Among around 600,000 clones, roughly 98% were seen once, and the ten largest hold less than 0.35%. Sequenced: naive CD8+ T cells sorted from blood. The receptor source for this set is a man aged 30 to 39 in good health.

This chain joins TRBV5-1 and TRBJ1-4, with 8 bases identical to TRBD1. J was trimmed by 8 bases and V by 4 bases; bases with no gene match: 7. The CDR3 consists of 14 residues. Germline V gene lookup returns CDR1 SGHRS and CDR2 YFSETQ. Written as DNA, the CDR3 is TGCGCCAGCAGCCCAGGACAGGGATTCGAAAAACTGTTTTTT. Protein: CASSPGQGFEKLFF.

The genes are TRBV11-3 and TRBJ2-1; TRBD2 matches 8 bases. V dropped 5 bases and J dropped 7; count of bases not matched to a gene: 10. The CDR3 extends over 15 amino acids. Germline CDR1 is SGHNT and CDR2 is YENEEA. The CDR3 sequence: CASSMSGSSGNEQFF. The CDR3 DNA reads TGTGCCAGCAGCATGAGCGGGAGCTCAGGTAATGAGCAGTTCTTC.

V and J are TRBV12-5 and TRBJ1-2, with 9 bases lining up with TRBD1. The CDR3 covers 15 residues. CDR1 is LGHNT, CDR2 FRNRAP, per germline. The ends lost 1 base at V and 3 bases at J; junction bases unmatched: 3. The chain's CDR3 is CASGLGDREDYGYTF. The DNA of the CDR3 is TGTGCTAGTGGTTTGGGGGACAGGGAGGACTATGGCTACACCTTC. Combining the CDR3 with reference TRBV12-5 and TRBJ1-2 gives the whole variable domain DARVTQTPRHKVTEMGQEVTMRCQPILGHNTVFWYRQTMMQGLELLAYFRNRAPLDDSGMPKDRFSAEMPDATLATLKIQPSEPRDSAVYFCASGLGDREDYGYTFGSGTRLTVV.

The chain combines TRBV29-1 with TRBJ2-5; D is unclear. Trimming cost V 7 bases and J 3 bases, with 6 bases left between them. The V gene's germline CDR1 is SQVTM and CDR2 ANQGSEA. The CDR3 is made up of 10 amino acids. This chain's CDR3 is CSAEEETQYF. DNA of the CDR3: TGCAGCGCCGAAGAAGAGACCCAGTACTTC.

The table lists this clone with a count of one. This sequence joins TRBV27 and TRBJ2-3, with D possibly TRBD2 on 6 matching bases. Germline assignment: CDR1 MNHEY and CDR2 SMNVEV (reference sequence). V lost 10 bases and J lost 0, with 26 bases in between. This CDR3 contains 18 residues. In nucleotides, the CDR3 is TGTGCCACCCTAGAAATGGAGGGAGGAAACCCGAGCACAGATACGCAGTATTTT. This codes for CATLEMEGGNPSTDTQYF.

This chain uses TRBV4-3 with TRBJ2-5, with TRBD1 identical over 8 bases. The CDR3 is 16 residues long. Germline-derived CDR1 and CDR2 are LGHNA and YSLEER. V trimming: 3 bases; J trimming: 2 bases; junction bases outside the gene matches: 8. The CDR3 DNA follows: TGCGCCAGCAGCCAGGGTGGACAGGGACCACAAGAGACCCAGTACTTC. Translated, it gives CASSQGGQGPQETQYF.

This clone was counted a single time. Other nucleotide sequences from this sample produce the same CDR3. CDR3 DNA: TGTGCCAGCAGTTTAAGCGGCGGAGGCTACGAGCAGTACTTC. Translated: CASSLSGGGYEQYF. This rearrangement joins TRBV27 to TRBJ2-7, with D possibly being TRBD2 (5 bases). This CDR3 is 14 amino acids long. Between the trimmed V and J ends, which lost 2 bases and 3 bases, there was a span of 11 bases. Germline V CDR1 and CDR2: MNHEY, SMNVEV (reference sequence).

This clone was seen only once. The chain is built from TRBV11-2 and TRBJ2-5, with D perhaps matching TRBD1 or TRBD2 (5 bases each). The ends were cut back, 5 bases at V and 1 base at J, with 17 bases in the middle. Germline V CDR1 and CDR2: SGHAT, FQNNGV. The CDR3 covers 16 residues. CDR3 DNA: TGTGCCAGCAGCCATGGCCGGGACGGAATCCAAGAGACCCAGTACTTC. Its protein is CASSHGRDGIQETQYF.

The chain joins TRBV25-1 to TRBJ2-2; 9 nucleotides agree with TRBD1. The ends lost 7 bases at V and 9 bases at J; junction bases unmatched: 9. The CDR3 has 14 residues. Germline CDR1 is MGHDK and CDR2 is SYGVNS. CDR3 region: CASMRTGALRELFF. CDR3 bases: TGTGCCAGCATGAGGACAGGGGCCTTGAGGGAGCTGTTTTTT.

About this clone: The same CDR3 also results from other DNA sequences found in this sample. The V call is TRBV29-1, the J call TRBJ2-7; D is unresolved. Germline CDR1 is SQVTM and CDR2 is ANQGSEA. The CDR3 length is 12 residues. Trimming removed 6 bases at V and 0 bases at J, with 9 bases between. The CDR3 DNA follows: TGCAGCGTCGTTGACAACTCCTACGAGCAGTACTTC. Protein sequence: CSVVDNSYEQYF.

This chain joins TRBV27 and TRBJ2-1; TRBD2 aligns across 10 bases. The CDR3 has 18 amino acids. Per the germline V gene, CDR1 is MNHEY and CDR2 is SMNVEV (reference sequence). J was trimmed by 4 bases and V by 2 bases; bases with no gene match: 11. Here the CDR3 reads CASSLGTSATGVYNEQFF. The CDR3 nucleotides are TGTGCCAGCAGTTTAGGGACTAGCGCGACAGGGGTTTACAATGAGCAGTTCTTC.

This clone was found once. This chain links TRBV27 with TRBJ2-1; D is unresolved. V lost 5 bases and J lost 9, with 20 bases in between. The CDR3 contains 15 residues. CDR1 and CDR2 (germline): MNHEY, SMNVEV (reference sequence). This chain's CDR3 is CASSLDSSNPAEQFF. CDR3 in DNA: TGTGCCAGCAGTCTCGACTCCAGCAATCCGGCTGAGCAGTTCTTC.

This clone was counted a single time. The chain is built from TRBV27 and TRBJ2-7, with 13 bases identical to TRBD2. The CDR3 has 14 amino acids. The germline V gene has CDR1 MNHEY and CDR2 SMNVEV (reference sequence). V was pared by 8 bases and J by 2 bases, with 3 bases of the junction left unmatched. The CDR3 region is CASGLAGAPYEQYF. For the CDR3, the DNA is TGTGCCAGCGGACTAGCGGGAGCCCCCTACGAGCAGTACTTC.

The rearrangement uses TRBV15 and TRBJ1-3; D uncertain. The CDR3 has 18 residues. V lost 2 bases and J lost 1, with 18 bases in between. CDR1 and CDR2 (germline): LNHNV, YYDKDF (reference sequence). CDR3: CATSRLYEGLGSGNTIYF. The CDR3, as DNA: TGTGCCACCAGCAGACTCTACGAGGGCCTGGGATCTGGAAACACCATATATTTT.

This chain links TRBV7-3 with TRBJ2-6, with unresolved D. Trimming removed 2 bases from V and 2 bases from J, with 4 bases in between. This CDR3 is built from 14 residues. Germline CDR1 reads SGHTA; CDR2 reads FQGTGA. This CDR3 is CASSLAPGANVLTF. The CDR3 coding sequence is TGTGCCAGCAGCTTAGCTCCTGGGGCCAACGTCCTGACTTTC.

The rearrangement joins TRBV9 to TRBJ2-7; 8 bases agree with TRBD1. V lost 1 base and J lost 5; bases outside the gene matches: 8. Germline V CDR1 and CDR2: SGDLS, YYNGEE. This CDR3 comprises 15 residues. CDR3 loop: CASSVFGQGADEQYF. CDR3 in DNA: TGTGCCAGCAGCGTATTCGGGCAGGGGGCTGACGAGCAGTACTTC.

J is TRBJ1-1 and V is TRBV27, with unresolved D. In germline, CDR1 is MNHEY, CDR2 SMNVEV (reference sequence). Trimming left V 5 bases short and J 1 base short, with 17 bases between. CDR3 length: 16 amino acids. The CDR3 region is CASSPLGQQGNTEAFF. CDR3 bases: TGTGCCAGCAGTCCTCTCGGGCAGCAAGGGAACACTGAAGCTTTCTTT.

The genes are TRBV6-6 and TRBJ2-1, with D perhaps matching TRBD2 (6 bases). Deletions cut 2 bases from V and 6 bases from J, with 8 bases between. The CDR3 is 13 residues long. Germline V gene sequence: CDR1 MNHNY, CDR2 SVGAGI (reference sequence). CDR3: CASSYQTSNEQFF. CDR3 in DNA: TGTGCCAGCAGTTACCAGACTAGCAATGAGCAGTTCTTC.